The present T cell receptor (beta chain) was sequenced within a study of cytomegalovirus exposure and HLA in healthy donors. Primers for the PCR totalled 60 Vbeta and 13 Jbeta. TCRdb's copy holds only in-frame clones and misses some; the assay was immunoSEQ multiplex PCR. The sample includes some 220,000 clones, approximately 90% of them seen just once. The study, taken as a whole, reports: Researchers reported in a later analysis that common viral pathogens appeared linked to several top clusters. Among the CMV-associated chains, three were confirmed in vitro as specific for CMV antigens. Reportedly, HLA-A and HLA-B alleles of most subjects were accurately predicted from TCR beta.

Of note for this clone: Its antigen is undetermined.

The CDR3 is 14 residues long. V lost 7 bases and J 0 bases, leaving 13 bases between the germline ends. Germline V lookup: CDR1 MDHEN, CDR2 SYDVKM. Sequences were obtained from PBMCs. V gene TRBV28 combines with J gene TRBJ2-7; a weak D match, TRBD2 (6 bases). This sequence originates from a woman under 30 in good health and CMV-seronegative. The CDR3 bases are TGTGCCAGCATAACCGGGACTCACTCCTACGAGCAGTACTTC. This translates into CASITGTHSYEQYF. Drawing the rest from reference TRBV28 and TRBJ2-7, the complete variable domain is DVKVTQSSRYLVKRTGEKVFLECVQDMDHENMFWYRQDPGLGLRLIYFSYDVKMKEKGDIPEGYSVSREKKERFSLILESASTNQTSMYLCASITGTHSYEQYFGPGTRLTVT.